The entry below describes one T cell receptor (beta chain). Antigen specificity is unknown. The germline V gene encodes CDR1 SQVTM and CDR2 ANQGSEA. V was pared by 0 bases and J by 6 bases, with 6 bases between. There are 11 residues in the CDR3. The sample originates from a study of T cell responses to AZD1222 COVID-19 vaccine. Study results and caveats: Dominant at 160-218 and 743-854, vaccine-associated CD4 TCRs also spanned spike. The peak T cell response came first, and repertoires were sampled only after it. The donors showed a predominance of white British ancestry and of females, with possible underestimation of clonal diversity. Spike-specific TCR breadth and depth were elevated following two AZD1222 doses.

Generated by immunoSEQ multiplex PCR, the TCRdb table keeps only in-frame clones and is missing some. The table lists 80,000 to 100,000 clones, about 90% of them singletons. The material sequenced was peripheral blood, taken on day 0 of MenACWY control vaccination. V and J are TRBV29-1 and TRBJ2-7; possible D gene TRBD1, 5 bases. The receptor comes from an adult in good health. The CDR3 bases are TGCAGCGTTGAAGAGGGGCTCGAGCAGTACTTC. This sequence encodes CSVEEGLEQYF.